This T cell receptor (beta chain) was obtained from a study of neurological immune-mediated disorders. This clonotype occurred many times. The antigen remains undetermined. The V end was cut by 6 bases, the J end by 3 bases, with 6 bases between. Germline CDR1 MNHEY, CDR2 SVGAGI. The CDR3 contains 12 residues. The authors produced cDNA by 5'RACE using 10-nucleotide random UMIs. TCRdb ran MiXCR on the 5' RACE reads and lists one entry per CDR3 protein. The sample contains about 120,000 distinct CDR3 sequences, roughly 3.2% of which appear only once. General study points: The study phylogenetically grouped the repertoires of 18 of 34 multiple sclerosis patients into one related-CDR3 cluster, a possible signature. CDR3 amino acid sequences of expanded clones were not shared across subjects, a result suggesting private repertoires in all groups.

The chain joins TRBV6-5 to TRBJ2-1; D is unresolved. Source material: PBMCs. This receptor was obtained from a woman younger than 45 with multiple sclerosis. This chain's CDR3 is CASRRSYNEQFF. CDR3 in DNA: TGTGCCAGCAGGCGCAGCTACAATGAGCAGTTCTTC.